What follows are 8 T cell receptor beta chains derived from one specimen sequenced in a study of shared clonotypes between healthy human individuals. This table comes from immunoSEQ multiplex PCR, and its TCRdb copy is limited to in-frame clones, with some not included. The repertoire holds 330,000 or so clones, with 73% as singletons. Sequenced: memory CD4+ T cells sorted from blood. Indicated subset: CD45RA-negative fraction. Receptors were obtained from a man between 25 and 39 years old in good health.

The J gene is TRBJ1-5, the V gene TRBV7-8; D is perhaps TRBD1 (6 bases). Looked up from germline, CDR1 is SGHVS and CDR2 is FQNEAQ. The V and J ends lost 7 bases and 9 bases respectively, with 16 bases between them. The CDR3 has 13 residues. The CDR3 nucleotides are TGTGCCAGCATGGTTGGGGGCTCCGGGCCCCAGCATTTT. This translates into CASMVGGSGPQHF.

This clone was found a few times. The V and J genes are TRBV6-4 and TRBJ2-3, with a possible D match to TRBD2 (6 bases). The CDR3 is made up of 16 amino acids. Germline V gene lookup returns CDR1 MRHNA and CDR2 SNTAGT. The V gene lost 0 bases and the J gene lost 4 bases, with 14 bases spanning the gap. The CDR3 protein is CASSDSGQGGADTQYF. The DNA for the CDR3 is TGTGCCAGCAGTGACTCGGGCCAGGGAGGCGCAGATACGCAGTATTTT.

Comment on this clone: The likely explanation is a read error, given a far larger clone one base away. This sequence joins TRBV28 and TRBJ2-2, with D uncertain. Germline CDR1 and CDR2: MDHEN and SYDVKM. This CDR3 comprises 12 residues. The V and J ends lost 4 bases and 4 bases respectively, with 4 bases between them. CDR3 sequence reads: CASSSTTGELFF. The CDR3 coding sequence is TGTGCCAGCAGTTCCACCACCGGGGAGCTGTTTTTT.

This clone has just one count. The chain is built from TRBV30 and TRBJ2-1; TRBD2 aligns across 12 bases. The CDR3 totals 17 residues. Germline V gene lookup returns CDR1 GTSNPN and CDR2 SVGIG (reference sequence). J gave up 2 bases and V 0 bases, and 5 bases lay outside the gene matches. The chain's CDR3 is CAWSVQRTSGTYNEQFF. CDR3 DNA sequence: TGTGCCTGGAGTGTACAACGGACTAGCGGGACCTACAATGAGCAGTTCTTC.

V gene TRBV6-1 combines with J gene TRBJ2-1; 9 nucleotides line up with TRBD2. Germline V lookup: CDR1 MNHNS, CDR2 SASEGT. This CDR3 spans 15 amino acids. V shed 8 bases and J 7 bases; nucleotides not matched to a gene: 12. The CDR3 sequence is CASLRDSGRVNEQFF. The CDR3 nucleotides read TGTGCCAGCCTCAGGGATAGCGGGAGAGTAAATGAGCAGTTCTTC.

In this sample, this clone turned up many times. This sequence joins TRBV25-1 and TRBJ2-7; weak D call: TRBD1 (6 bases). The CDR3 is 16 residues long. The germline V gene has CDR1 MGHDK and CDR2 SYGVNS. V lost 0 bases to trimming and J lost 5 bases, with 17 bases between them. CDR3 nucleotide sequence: TGTGCCAGCAGTGAATACGACAGGATCATGACCCACGAGCAGTACTTC. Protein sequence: CASSEYDRIMTHEQYF.

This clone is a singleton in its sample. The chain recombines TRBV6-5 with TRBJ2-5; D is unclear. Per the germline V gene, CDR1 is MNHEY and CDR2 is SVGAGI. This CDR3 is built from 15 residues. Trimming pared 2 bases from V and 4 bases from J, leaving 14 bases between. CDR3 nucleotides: TGTGCCAGCAGTTACGACGGGCGGACGTTAGAGACCCAGTACTTC. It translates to CASSYDGRTLETQYF.

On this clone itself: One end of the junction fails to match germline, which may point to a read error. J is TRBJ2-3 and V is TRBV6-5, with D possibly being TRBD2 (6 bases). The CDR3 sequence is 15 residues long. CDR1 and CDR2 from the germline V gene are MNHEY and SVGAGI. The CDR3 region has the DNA TGTGCCAGCAGCTACTCCGGGACTTCCACAGATACGCAGTATTTT. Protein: CASSYSGTSTDTQYF.